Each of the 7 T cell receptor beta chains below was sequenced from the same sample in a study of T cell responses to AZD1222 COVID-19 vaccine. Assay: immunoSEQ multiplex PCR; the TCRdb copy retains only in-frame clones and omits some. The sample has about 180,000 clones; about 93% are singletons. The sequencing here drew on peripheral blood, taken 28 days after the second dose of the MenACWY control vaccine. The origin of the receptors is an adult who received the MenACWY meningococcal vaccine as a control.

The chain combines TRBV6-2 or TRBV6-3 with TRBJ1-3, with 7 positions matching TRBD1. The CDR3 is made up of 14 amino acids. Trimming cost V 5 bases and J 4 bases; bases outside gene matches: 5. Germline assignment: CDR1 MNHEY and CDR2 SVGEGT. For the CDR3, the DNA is TGTGCCAGCAGTCGGGACAGCGTGGGAAACACCATATATTTT. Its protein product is CASSRDSVGNTIYF.

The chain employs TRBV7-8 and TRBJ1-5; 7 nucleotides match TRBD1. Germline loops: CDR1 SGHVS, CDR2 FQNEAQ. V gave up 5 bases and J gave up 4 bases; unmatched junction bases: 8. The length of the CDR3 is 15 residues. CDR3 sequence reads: CASSRRDRPNQPQHF. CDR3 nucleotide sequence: TGTGCCAGCAGCCGGAGGGACAGACCAAATCAGCCCCAGCATTTT.

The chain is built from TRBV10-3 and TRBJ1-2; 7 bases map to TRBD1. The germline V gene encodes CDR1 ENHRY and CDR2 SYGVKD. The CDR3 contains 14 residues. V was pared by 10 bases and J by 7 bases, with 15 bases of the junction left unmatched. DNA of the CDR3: TGTGCCACTCGGATTACAGGGGCGACGGGTGGCTACACCTTC. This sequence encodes CATRITGATGGYTF.

This CDR3 is CASMSGASSYNEQFF. The CDR3 DNA sequence: TGTGCCAGCATGTCGGGCGCGAGCTCCTACAATGAGCAGTTCTTC. The chain couples TRBV9 to TRBJ2-1, with unresolved D. This CDR3 is 15 amino acids long. V was cut by 6 bases and J by 0 bases, with 13 bases left in between. The germline V gene has CDR1 SGDLS and CDR2 YYNGEE.

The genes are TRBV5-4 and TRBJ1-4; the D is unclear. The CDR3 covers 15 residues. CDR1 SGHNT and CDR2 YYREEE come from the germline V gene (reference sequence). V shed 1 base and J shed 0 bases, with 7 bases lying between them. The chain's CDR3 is CASSLKGPTNEKLFF. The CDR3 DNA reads TGTGCCAGCAGCTTGAAAGGCCCAACTAATGAAAAACTGTTTTTT.

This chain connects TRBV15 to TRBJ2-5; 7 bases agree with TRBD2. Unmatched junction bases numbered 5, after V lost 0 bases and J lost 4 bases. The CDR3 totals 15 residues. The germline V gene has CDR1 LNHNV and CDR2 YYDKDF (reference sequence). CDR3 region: CATSRDRGTTETQYF. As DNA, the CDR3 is TGTGCCACCAGCAGAGATCGGGGGACTACAGAGACCCAGTACTTC.

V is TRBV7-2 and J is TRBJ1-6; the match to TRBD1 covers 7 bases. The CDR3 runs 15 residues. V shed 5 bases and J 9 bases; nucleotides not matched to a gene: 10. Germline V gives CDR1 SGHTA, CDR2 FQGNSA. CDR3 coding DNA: TGTGCCAGCAGCATACGACAGGGAGGCGTTTCACCCCTCCACTTT. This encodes CASSIRQGGVSPLHF.